A single sample gave rise to the 29 T cell receptor beta chains below, sequenced in a study of cytomegalovirus exposure and HLA in healthy donors. The PCR ran on 60 Vbeta and 13 Jbeta primers. Generated by immunoSEQ multiplex PCR, the TCRdb table keeps only in-frame clones and is missing some. The profile shows about 96,000 clones, 65% to 75% of them singletons. The sequenced sample consisted of PBMCs. Receptors were obtained from a female donor in good health and CMV-seropositive.

The V gene is TRBV30, the J gene TRBJ1-2, with TRBD1 as a possible D gene (5 bases). This CDR3 is built from 13 residues. V was shortened by 1 base and J by 3 bases, with 9 bases between the two germline ends. Germline V gene data show CDR1 as GTSNPN and CDR2 as SVGIG (reference sequence). In nucleotides, the CDR3 is TGTGCCTGGAGTGACGGCAGGGACTATGGCTACACCTTC. It yields the protein CAWSDGRDYGYTF.

The chain has TRBV29-1 and TRBJ1-2, with TRBD1 matching over 9 bases. CDR1 is SQVTM and CDR2 is ANQGSEA in the germline V gene. The length of the CDR3 is 16 residues. After removal of 3 bases from V and 4 bases from J, the junction contained 12 bases not matched to a gene. CDR3 loop: CSVDSRRQGGGYGYTF. The CDR3 nucleotides read TGCAGCGTTGACTCCCGCCGACAGGGGGGAGGCTATGGCTACACCTTC.

This clone was observed once. The V gene is TRBV28, the J gene TRBJ2-5, with D uncertain. The CDR3 spans 14 residues. With 5 bases removed from V and 0 bases from J, the gap between germline ends came to 10 bases. Germline V CDR1 and CDR2: MDHEN, SYDVKM. CDR3: CASSLSGNQETQYF. The CDR3 DNA follows: TGTGCCAGCAGTCTCTCAGGAAACCAAGAGACCCAGTACTTC.

This chain's CDR3 is CAWSLDRPGKLNTEAFF. The CDR3 nucleotides are TGTGCCTGGAGTTTGGACAGGCCTGGCAAGTTGAACACTGAAGCTTTCTTT. This chain uses TRBV30 with TRBJ1-1; 7 bases line up with TRBD1. After removal of 2 bases from V and 0 bases from J, the junction contained 12 bases not matched to a gene. Germline lookup yields CDR1 GTSNPN and CDR2 SVGIG (reference sequence). The CDR3 sequence is 17 residues long.

The J gene is TRBJ1-2, the V gene TRBV15; D not resolved. V lost 5 bases, J lost 1 base, and 11 bases lay in between. This CDR3 has 14 amino acids. CDR1 is LNHNV, CDR2 YYDKDF, per germline (reference sequence). In DNA, the CDR3 is TGTGCCACCAGCCTATCAGGCGTTAACTATGGCTACACCTTC. This codes for CATSLSGVNYGYTF.

This chain connects TRBV6-1 to TRBJ1-4; maybe TRBD1 (5 bases). Per germline, CDR1 MNHNS and CDR2 SASEGT. The CDR3 has 13 residues. V was cut by 10 bases and J by 7 bases, with 16 bases left in between. CDR3 sequence (DNA): TGTGCCACTTTAAGGGGTTGGAGTGAAAAACTGTTTTTT. Protein: CATLRGWSEKLFF.

The sample holds a few counts of this clone. V and J are TRBV6-6 and TRBJ2-5; 13 nucleotides match TRBD2. CDR1 is MNHNY and CDR2 is SVGAGI in the germline V gene (reference sequence). V lost 5 bases and J lost 2; bases outside the gene matches: 2. The CDR3 length is 15 residues. The CDR3 DNA reads as TGTGCCAGCAGTGGGACTAGCGGGATTCAAGAGACCCAGTACTTC. It specifies CASSGTSGIQETQYF.

This chain uses TRBV15 with TRBJ1-1; 8 bases line up with TRBD1. Germline CDR1 reads LNHNV; CDR2 reads YYDKDF (reference sequence). This CDR3 contains 15 residues. V lost 0 bases and J lost 10; bases outside the gene matches: 10. This CDR3 reads CATSRDIGQGATAFF. CDR3 coding DNA: TGTGCCACCAGCAGAGATATCGGGCAGGGGGCCACAGCTTTCTTT.

There are a few counts of this clone. Here the CDR3 reads CASSPPGVAGENEQYF. The CDR3 DNA is TGTGCCAGCAGCCCCCCTGGGGTAGCGGGAGAAAACGAGCAGTACTTC. The chain couples TRBV28 to TRBJ2-7; 9 nucleotides align to TRBD2. Germline V lookup: CDR1 MDHEN, CDR2 SYDVKM. The trim removed 6 bases at V and 5 bases at J, leaving 14 bases unmatched. This CDR3 is 16 amino acids long.

This chain connects TRBV28 to TRBJ1-2, with a possible D match to TRBD1 (5 bases). Trimming pared 5 bases from V and 0 bases from J, leaving 16 bases between. Germline V gene sequence: CDR1 MDHEN, CDR2 SYDVKM. The CDR3 covers 16 residues. The CDR3 nucleotides read TGTGCCAGCAGTATTTCACGGACAAGGACTAACTATGGCTACACCTTC. Protein sequence: CASSISRTRTNYGYTF.

The V gene is TRBV4-3, the J gene TRBJ2-3; D remains ambiguous. Germline V gene sequence: CDR1 LGHNA, CDR2 YSLEER. The ends were cut back, 0 bases at V and 2 bases at J, with 12 bases in the middle. This CDR3 region has 16 residues. In DNA, the CDR3 is TGCGCCAGCAGCCAAGATCCAGGAACCACCACAGATACGCAGTATTTT. Translated, it gives CASSQDPGTTTDTQYF.

The chain links TRBV9 to TRBJ2-1, with 9 bases matching TRBD1. The CDR3 has 15 residues. Germline trimming cut 4 bases from V and 3 bases from J; bases unmatched to any gene: 5. Germline V lookup: CDR1 SGDLS, CDR2 YYNGEE. The CDR3 reads CASSLQGQGYNEQFF. The CDR3 nucleotides read TGTGCCAGCAGCCTTCAGGGACAGGGCTACAATGAGCAGTTCTTC.

The rearrangement links TRBV7-6 to TRBJ1-2; possible D gene TRBD1, 6 bases. Per the germline V gene, CDR1 is SGHVS and CDR2 is FNYEAQ. This CDR3 region has 14 residues. V lost 5 bases and J lost 1, with 11 bases in between. Written as DNA, the CDR3 is TGTGCCAGCAGCCCCGGACAGCGTAACTATGGCTACACCTTC. The encoded protein is CASSPGQRNYGYTF.

The chain couples TRBV5-1 to TRBJ2-3, with 13 bases aligning to TRBD2. V was clipped by 3 bases and J by 10 bases; unmatched bases: 8. Germline CDR1 reads SGHRS; CDR2 reads YFSETQ. This CDR3 is built from 15 residues. The CDR3: CASSWAGTSGEPQYF. DNA of the CDR3: TGCGCCAGCAGCTGGGCCGGGACTAGCGGGGAGCCGCAGTATTTT.

This clone was counted only a few times. This chain links TRBV5-6 with TRBJ2-6, with 11 bases matching TRBD1. J was trimmed by 2 bases and V by 4 bases; bases with no gene match: 5. Germline V gene lookup returns CDR1 SGHDT and CDR2 YYEEEE. The CDR3 covers 17 residues. The CDR3 sequence is CASSPGQGAAGANVLTF. The CDR3 region has the DNA TGTGCCAGCAGCCCCGGACAGGGGGCGGCTGGGGCCAACGTCCTGACTTTC.

The chain employs TRBV10-3 and TRBJ2-3, with 12 bases fitting TRBD1. The V gene's germline CDR1 is ENHRY and CDR2 SYGVKD. Trimming at V came to 6 bases and at J to 5 bases, leaving 9 bases not matched to a gene. This CDR3 contains 16 residues. The CDR3 DNA reads as TGTGCCATCAGACCCACTTGGGACAGGGGGCAAGATACGCAGTATTTT. This sequence encodes CAIRPTWDRGQDTQYF.

The rearrangement uses TRBV6-1 and TRBJ1-2, with 7 bases identical to TRBD1. Germline lookup yields CDR1 MNHNS and CDR2 SASEGT. The V and J ends lost 4 bases and 1 base, in that order; junction bases with no gene match: 3. The CDR3 covers 14 residues. The CDR3 loop is CASSAGGGNYGYTF. The DNA for the CDR3 is TGTGCCAGCAGTGCAGGGGGTGGTAACTATGGCTACACCTTC.

This clone was counted only a few times. This chain connects TRBV28 to TRBJ1-5; perhaps TRBD1 as D (6 bases). Per the germline V gene, CDR1 is MDHEN and CDR2 is SYDVKM. Trimming cost V 9 bases and J 3 bases, with 15 bases left between them. The CDR3 is 14 residues long. Here the CDR3 reads CASQGQRINQPQHF. The DNA for the CDR3 is TGTGCCAGTCAAGGACAGAGAATCAATCAGCCCCAGCATTTT.

The chain recombines TRBV4-3 with TRBJ1-4, with D perhaps TRBD1 (5 bases). With 0 bases removed from V and 6 bases from J, the gap between germline ends came to 14 bases. This CDR3 comprises 16 residues. Germline V CDR1 and CDR2: LGHNA, YSLEER. The CDR3 DNA reads TGCGCCAGCAGCCAAGAAGTCGGGCAGGGTTATGAAAAACTGTTTTTT. It translates to CASSQEVGQGYEKLFF.

This clone appeared a few times. This sequence joins TRBV15 and TRBJ2-3; unclear D gene. The CDR3 runs 13 residues. Germline V CDR1 and CDR2: LNHNV, YYDKDF (reference sequence). The V gene lost 0 bases and the J gene lost 4 bases, with 5 bases spanning the gap. The CDR3 sequence: CATSREASDTQYF. The CDR3 DNA sequence: TGTGCCACCAGCAGAGAAGCTTCAGATACGCAGTATTTT. The full variable domain, in which reference TRBV15 and TRBJ2-3 provide the parts outside the CDR3, is DAMVIQNPRYQVTQFGKPVTLSCSQTLNHNVMYWYQQKSSQAPKLLFHYYDKDFNNEADTPDNFQSRRPNTSFCFLDIRSPGLGDTAMYLCATSREASDTQYFGPGTRLTVL.

The V and J genes are TRBV5-4 and TRBJ2-1, with TRBD1 identical over 7 bases. J was trimmed by 14 bases and V by 4 bases; bases with no gene match: 12. This CDR3 is 13 amino acids long. Per germline, CDR1 SGHNT and CDR2 YYREEE (reference sequence). The DNA of the CDR3 is TGTGCCAGCAGCCTTGAGACAGGGTGGAAAAAGTTCTTC. Amino acids: CASSLETGWKKFF. The variable domain in full, with the rest retrieved from reference TRBV5-4 and TRBJ2-1, is ETGVTQSPTHLIKTRGQQVTLRCSSQSGHNTVSWYQQALGQGPQFIFQYYREEENGRGNFPPRFSGLQFPNYSSELNVNALELDDSALYLCASSLETGWKKFFGPGTRLTVL.

This rearrangement joins TRBV27 to TRBJ1-3; D remains ambiguous. Germline V CDR1 and CDR2: MNHEY, SMNVEV (reference sequence). Between the trimmed V and J ends, which lost 4 bases and 7 bases, there was a span of 5 bases. This CDR3 contains 11 residues. Here the CDR3 DNA reads TGTGCCAGCAGTTCCGGGAACACCATATATTTT. Amino acid sequence: CASSSGNTIYF.

The chain recombines TRBV4-2 with TRBJ2-5; the match to TRBD1 covers 9 bases. Germline V gene sequence: CDR1 LGHNA, CDR2 YNFKEQ. Losses at the gene ends were 1 base for V and 1 base for J; bases not matched to a gene: 10. The length of the CDR3 is 18 residues. The CDR3 is CASSQVLGQGQTQETQYF. The CDR3 nucleotides are TGTGCCAGCAGCCAAGTATTGGGACAGGGTCAGACCCAAGAGACCCAGTACTTC.

The rearrangement links TRBV28 to TRBJ1-5, with TRBD1 matching 8 bases. The germline V gene has CDR1 MDHEN and CDR2 SYDVKM. The CDR3 is made up of 15 amino acids. The ends lost 3 bases at V and 6 bases at J; junction bases unmatched: 7. This CDR3 is CASSLLSGGSQPQHF. The DNA of the CDR3 is TGTGCCAGCAGTTTGCTGTCAGGGGGCAGTCAGCCCCAGCATTTT.

V usage is TRBV7-9 and J usage is TRBJ2-1; D is ambiguous. CDR3 size: 12 residues. The V end lost 6 bases, the J end lost 7 bases, and 10 bases lay between the germline ends. CDR1 is SEHNR and CDR2 is FQNEAQ in the germline V gene (reference sequence). This chain's CDR3 is CASSITWNEQFF. The CDR3 bases are TGTGCCAGCAGTATTACTTGGAATGAGCAGTTCTTC.

This clone turned up a few times. The chain employs TRBV4-2 and TRBJ2-2; 9 bases agree with TRBD2. Per germline, CDR1 LGHNA and CDR2 YNFKEQ. Trimming took 0 bases from V and 7 from J; bases not matched to a gene: 9. The CDR3 has 17 amino acids. The CDR3 region is CASSQDPAGGLNGELFF. In nucleotides, the CDR3 is TGTGCCAGCAGCCAAGATCCAGCGGGGGGTTTGAACGGGGAGCTGTTTTTT.

As to this clone: The sample has other DNA sequences that encode this CDR3 too. The chain couples TRBV28 to TRBJ1-1, with D perhaps TRBD1 (5 bases). Trimming took 8 bases from V and 5 from J, leaving 6 bases between them. The germline V gene encodes CDR1 MDHEN and CDR2 SYDVKM. This CDR3 has 10 residues. Here the CDR3 DNA reads TGTGCCAGCCGGGGGACTGAAGCTTTCTTT. This encodes CASRGTEAFF.

This sequence joins TRBV19 and TRBJ2-3; no firm D call. The CDR3 loop spans 15 amino acids. Deletions cut 1 base from V and 1 base from J, with 9 bases between. Germline CDR1 is LNHDA and CDR2 is SQIVND (reference sequence). Written as DNA, the CDR3 is TGTGCCAGTAGTATAGCAGCAGGTGGCACAGATACGCAGTATTTT. Translated: CASSIAAGGTDTQYF.

CDR3 sequence reads: CASSLAGGPEQYF. The DNA for the CDR3 is TGCGCCAGCAGCTTGGCCGGGGGGCCCGAGCAGTACTTC. The chain uses TRBV5-1 and TRBJ2-7, with D possibly matching TRBD2 (7 bases). The CDR3 runs 13 residues. Trimming cost V 0 bases and J 6 bases, with 10 bases left between them. In germline, CDR1 is SGHRS, CDR2 YFSETQ.